What follows describes a single T cell receptor beta chain. The data are from a study of shared clonotypes between healthy human individuals. This CDR3 has 17 amino acids. CDR1 and CDR2 (germline): MRHNA, SNTAGT. The V segment lost 1 base and the J segment 5 bases; nucleotides outside the gene matches: 8. DNA at approximately 200 ng, tens of thousands of T cell genomes, went into sorted-subset replicate PCRs. Clones were sequenced by immunoSEQ multiplex PCR, and TCRdb holds only the in-frame ones, with some missing. The data hold a few million clones, with roughly 93% observed a single time. Sequences were obtained from naive CD4+ T cells from PBMCs. The sample's subset: CD45RA+ positively selected. The receptor was derived from a man between 18 and 35 years old in good health. Some clones in this sample may be carry-over from other donors' samples. The chain combines TRBV6-4 with TRBJ2-1, with TRBD2 identical over 10 bases. Here the CDR3 DNA reads TGTGCCAGCAGTGACTACCCGCCGGGACTAGCGAACAATGAGCAGTTCTTC. This sequence encodes CASSDYPPGLANNEQFF.